The 24 T cell receptor beta chains in this list originate from one sample, sequenced in a study of blood T cell repertoires in COVID-19. Produced via immunoSEQ multiplex PCR; TCRdb's table is partial and in-frame only. The sample lists about 480,000 clones, 88% seen once, with 1.5% to 2% in the top ten. Specimen: PBMCs or T cells enriched from blood (not recorded which). The source of these receptors is a woman aged 40 to 50 who had recovered from COVID-19.

The chain has TRBV7-2 and TRBJ1-5, with no clear D. Germline lookup yields CDR1 SGHTA and CDR2 FQGNSA. V gave up 0 bases and J gave up 4 bases, with 16 bases separating them. The CDR3 covers 17 residues. The CDR3: CASSLAVTATVNQPQHF. As DNA, the CDR3 is TGTGCCAGCAGCTTAGCGGTTACAGCAACCGTTAATCAGCCCCAGCATTTT.

DNA for the CDR3: TGTGCCATCAGTGTAAAGCAGGGGGAGTCTGAAGCTTTCTTT. It yields the protein CAISVKQGESEAFF. The rearrangement uses TRBV10-3 and TRBJ1-1, with 7 bases fitting TRBD1. The length of the CDR3 is 14 residues. The germline V gene has CDR1 ENHRY and CDR2 SYGVKD. Trimming took 4 bases from V and 6 from J; bases not matched to a gene: 8.

This clone was picked up one time. V usage is TRBV30 and J usage is TRBJ1-3; D is uncertain. The germline gives CDR1 GTSNPN, CDR2 SVGIG (reference sequence). The CDR3 extends over 19 amino acids. Deletions cut 2 bases from V and 0 bases from J, with 23 bases between. This chain's CDR3 is CAWSLVLRGYLSSGNTIYF. In DNA, the CDR3 is TGTGCCTGGAGTCTCGTGCTGCGGGGATACCTAAGCTCTGGAAACACCATATATTTT.

This clone has only a few counts. V gene TRBV9 combines with J gene TRBJ2-7; perhaps TRBD2 as D (6 bases). The CDR3 has 13 residues. Trimming took 4 bases from V and 6 from J, leaving 14 bases between them. The germline CDR1 and CDR2 sequences are SGDLS and YYNGEE. CDR3 sequence (DNA): TGTGCCAGCAGCCCCCGCGGGGTCTCCGAGCAGTACTTC. It is translated as CASSPRGVSEQYF.

This clone occurred once. The rearrangement uses TRBV2 and TRBJ1-5; D perhaps matches TRBD1 (6 bases). This CDR3 spans 14 amino acids. Germline CDR1 reads SNHLY; CDR2 reads FYNNEI. V was pared by 5 bases and J by 7 bases, with 15 bases between. CDR3 nucleotide sequence: TGTGCCAGCAGTTATACAGGGTCGGGGCAGCCCCAGCATTTT. This codes for CASSYTGSGQPQHF.

The chain links TRBV19 to TRBJ1-5; TRBD1 might be the D (5 bases). Trimming took off 5 bases at V and 5 bases at J, with 10 bases between the two ends. Germline CDR1 is LNHDA and CDR2 is SQIVND (reference sequence). The CDR3 has 13 residues. Here the CDR3 DNA reads TGTGCCAGTAGTCCTGACAGAGATCAGCCCCAGCATTTT. This gives the protein CASSPDRDQPQHF.

The chain carries TRBV5-1 and TRBJ2-3; D is possibly TRBD2 (5 bases). Germline V gene lookup returns CDR1 SGHRS and CDR2 YFSETQ. The CDR3 spans 14 residues. V lost 2 bases to trimming and J lost 3 bases, with 10 bases between them. The CDR3 region has the DNA TGCGCCAGCAGCTTTATCGGGATAACAGATACGCAGTATTTT. Translation gives CASSFIGITDTQYF.

V and J are TRBV2 and TRBJ1-5, with unresolved D. CDR1 and CDR2 (germline): SNHLY, FYNNEI. V lost 3 bases and J 5 bases, leaving 11 bases between the germline ends. This CDR3 has 14 residues. CDR3 coding DNA: TGTGCCAGCAGTGACGCAATAAGCGATCAGCCCCAGCATTTT. Its protein product is CASSDAISDQPQHF.

The chain carries TRBV9 and TRBJ2-4, with D possibly being TRBD1 (6 bases). This CDR3 comprises 14 residues. Trimming stripped 3 bases from V and 9 bases from J, with 16 bases between. Germline CDR1 SGDLS, CDR2 YYNGEE. The CDR3 region has the DNA TGTGCCAGCAGCGCGCGGACAGCAGATGGCATTCAGTACTTC. Protein: CASSARTADGIQYF.

With regard to this clone: Mismatch with germline at one junction end may stem from a read error. This chain uses TRBV10-3 with TRBJ2-5; D gene ambiguous. The CDR3 has 13 amino acids. Germline lookup yields CDR1 ENHRY and CDR2 SYGVKD. The CDR3 spells CAISESNQETQYF. CDR3 nucleotide sequence: TGTGCCATCAGTGAGTCGAACCAGGAGACCCAGTACTTC.

CDR3 bases: TGTGCCAGTTCCTGGGGGGGACTAGCGGGACTCACAGATACGCAGTATTTT. As protein: CASSWGGLAGLTDTQYF. V is TRBV27 and J is TRBJ2-3, with 13 bases matching TRBD2. The trim removed 9 bases at V and 2 bases at J, leaving 11 bases unmatched. The CDR3 covers 17 residues. Germline V gives CDR1 MNHEY, CDR2 SMNVEV (reference sequence).

Comment on this clone: Distinct nucleotide sequences in the sample also encode this CDR3. As DNA, the CDR3 is TGTGCCAGCAGTGCCGGGACAGGTACAACTGAAGCTTTCTTT. Translated: CASSAGTGTTEAFF. The chain couples TRBV9 to TRBJ1-1, with 8 bases lining up with TRBD1. V shed 5 bases and J 5 bases; nucleotides not matched to a gene: 8. The CDR3 runs to 14 residues. Per the germline V gene, CDR1 is SGDLS and CDR2 is YYNGEE.

This clone has just one count. V gene TRBV27 combines with J gene TRBJ2-1; 7 bases align to TRBD2. The CDR3 sequence is 13 residues long. Germline V gives CDR1 MNHEY, CDR2 SMNVEV (reference sequence). V shed 5 bases and J 8 bases; nucleotides not matched to a gene: 6. In DNA form, the CDR3 reads TGTGCCAGCAGTCGGACGGGGAGGGATGAGCAGTTCTTC. This gives the protein CASSRTGRDEQFF.

The chain uses TRBV9 and TRBJ1-1; TRBD1 matches at 12 bases. CDR1 and CDR2 from the germline V gene are SGDLS and YYNGEE. The CDR3 runs 15 residues. The trim removed 3 bases at V and 5 bases at J, leaving 5 bases unmatched. CDR3 amino acids: CASSAGQGARTEAFF. The CDR3 coding sequence is TGTGCCAGCAGCGCGGGACAGGGGGCGCGGACTGAAGCTTTCTTT.

The chain couples TRBV7-9 to TRBJ1-4; the match to TRBD1 covers 7 bases. The CDR3 has 16 residues. J was trimmed by 5 bases and V by 4 bases; bases with no gene match: 10. CDR1 and CDR2 (germline): SEHNR, FQNEAQ (reference sequence). The CDR3, as DNA: TGTGCCAGCAGCTACCCTCCCAGGGGGAGAAATGAAAAACTGTTTTTT. Translated: CASSYPPRGRNEKLFF.

This clone occurred once. The V call is TRBV7-9, the J call TRBJ1-1; the D gene is possibly TRBD1 (5 bases). Trimming removed 2 bases from V and 3 bases from J, with 10 bases in between. This CDR3 has 14 amino acids. Germline V gene sequence: CDR1 SEHNR, CDR2 FQNEAQ (reference sequence). The CDR3 sequence is CASSLLEGDTEAFF. The CDR3 DNA is TGTGCCAGCAGCTTATTGGAAGGGGACACTGAAGCTTTCTTT.

As regards this clone: Compared with germline, one end of the junction differs, possibly owing to a read error. This chain links TRBV7-8 with TRBJ2-7; a possible D gene is TRBD2 (6 bases). Germline lookup yields CDR1 SGHVS and CDR2 FQNEAQ. The CDR3 extends over 13 amino acids. In nucleotides, the CDR3 is TGTGCCAGCAGCTTGGCGTCACCGGGGGACGTCATCTTC. Residues: CASSLASPGDVIF.

In nucleotides, the CDR3 is TGTGCCAGCAGCTTAAAAACGGAGAGCTCCTACAATGAGCAGTTCTTC. It yields the protein CASSLKTESSYNEQFF. The chain couples TRBV7-9 to TRBJ2-1; D not resolved. This CDR3 has 16 amino acids. V lost 2 bases to trimming and J lost 0 bases, with 11 bases between them. CDR1 is SEHNR and CDR2 is FQNEAQ in the germline V gene (reference sequence).

The V call is TRBV7-9, the J call TRBJ2-1; 8 nucleotides line up with TRBD1. This CDR3 comprises 15 residues. The germline CDR1 and CDR2 sequences are SEHNR and FQNEAQ (reference sequence). The junction had 14 bases not matched to a gene; V was cut back by 8 bases and J by 8 bases. The CDR3: CASLWPAGGWDEQFF. In DNA, the CDR3 is TGTGCCAGCCTCTGGCCGGCAGGGGGCTGGGATGAGCAGTTCTTC.

This clone was seen just once. The chain carries TRBV4-3 and TRBJ1-2; D unresolved. The CDR3 has 15 residues. The V gene lost 0 bases and the J gene lost 2 bases, with 10 bases spanning the gap. Germline V lookup: CDR1 LGHNA, CDR2 YSLEER. The DNA of the CDR3 is TGCGCCAGCAGCCAAGACGGTACCGAGAACTATGGCTACACCTTC. Its protein product is CASSQDGTENYGYTF.

In its sample, this clone was seen a few times. The chain is built from TRBV4-2 and TRBJ2-3; D gene uncertain. This CDR3 contains 13 residues. Germline assignment: CDR1 LGHNA and CDR2 YNFKEQ. Deletions cut 5 bases from V and 2 bases from J, with 8 bases between. CDR3 sequence (DNA): TGTGCCAGCAGCGACGACAACACAGATACGCAGTATTTT. Encoded protein: CASSDDNTDTQYF.

CDR3 residues: CASSLAMGFSYEQYF. The CDR3 DNA reads TGTGCCAGCAGCTTAGCGATGGGCTTTTCCTACGAGCAGTACTTC. This chain connects TRBV7-9 to TRBJ2-7; D is uncertain. This CDR3 is built from 15 residues. The germline CDR1 and CDR2 sequences are SEHNR and FQNEAQ (reference sequence). The ends were cut back, 0 bases at V and 1 base at J, with 10 bases in the middle.

V gene TRBV11-2 combines with J gene TRBJ2-5; 11 bases fit TRBD1. The CDR3 has 19 residues. The germline V gene has CDR1 SGHAT and CDR2 FQNNGV. V was pared by 1 base and J by 1 base, with 11 bases of the junction left unmatched. The CDR3 is CASSLVPPGDRGSQETQYF. In DNA, the CDR3 is TGTGCCAGCAGCTTAGTCCCTCCCGGGGACAGGGGGTCCCAAGAGACCCAGTACTTC.

V gene TRBV5-8 combines with J gene TRBJ2-2, with 9 nucleotides matching TRBD1. Germline CDR1 SGHTS, CDR2 YDEGEE. The J segment lost 3 bases and the V segment lost 3 bases, leaving 6 bases of the junction unmatched. The CDR3 loop spans 16 amino acids. This chain's CDR3 is CASSYAGTGYTGELFF. The CDR3 nucleotides are TGTGCCAGCAGCTATGCCGGGACAGGGTACACCGGGGAGCTGTTTTTT.